This T cell receptor beta chain came from a study of identical twins. TCRdb fed the 5' RACE reads into MiXCR, producing one record per CDR3 protein. The sample has roughly 710,000 distinct CDR3 sequences, around 5.7% seen once. This CDR3 is built from 14 residues. Germline CDR1 is GTSNPN and CDR2 is SVGIG (reference sequence). With 3 bases removed from V and 2 bases from J, the gap between germline ends came to 13 bases. Study-wide findings and caveats: The conclusions drew on cross-sectional statistical analysis instead of tracking the same donors. Fewer insertions were carried by abundant cord blood beta clonotypes, but none was seen in memory repertoires.

In this sample, this clonotype turned up a few times. Its target is unknown. The V and J genes are TRBV30 and TRBJ1-1; a weak D match, TRBD1 (6 bases). This clonotype was sampled from a man aged 18 to 30 in good health. The sequenced sample was naive T cells sorted from blood. The CDR3 is CAWSGETGNTEAFF. CDR3 coding DNA: TGTGCCTGGAGCGGTGAGACAGGAAACACTGAAGCTTTCTTT.